One T cell receptor beta chain is described in this entry. The source of the sample is a study of blood T cell repertoires in COVID-19. Here immunoSEQ multiplex PCR was the method, and the copy in TCRdb shows in-frame clones only, minus some. The table has around 250,000 clones, around 80% seen once. This CDR3 comprises 12 residues. Per germline, CDR1 SNHLY and CDR2 FYNNEI. V was pared by 8 bases and J by 5 bases, with 9 bases between. Sequenced input: PBMCs or T cells enriched from blood (not recorded which). V is TRBV2 and J is TRBJ2-2; no clear D. The clonotype comes from a man aged 35 to 55 who had recovered from COVID-19. CDR3 nucleotide sequence: TGTGCCAGCCAACTCTTTACCGGGGAGCTGTTTTTT. Amino acids: CASQLFTGELFF.